This is a list of T cell receptor beta chains from one sample in a study of cytomegalovirus exposure and HLA in healthy donors. Clones were sequenced by immunoSEQ multiplex PCR, and TCRdb holds only the in-frame ones, with some missing. The table records some 200,000 clones, approximately 80% of them present only once. What was sequenced was PBMCs. The receptors derive from a woman aged 50 to 60 in good health and CMV-seronegative. CDR3s include the opening cysteine and the closing phenylalanine or tryptophan. Each record gives: J gene, D gene, V gene, clone size, CDR3 protein, CDR3 DNA. The D gene is left open where the match is weak. Not every row has a clone size; where given, it reads once, few, many or a size class.

>TRBJ2-5|NA|TRBV14|NA
CASSRWTDPEETQYF
TGTGCCAGCAGCCGATGGACAGATCCTGAAGAGACCCAGTACTTC
>TRBJ1-2|NA|TRBV7-9|NA
CASSLAYHGYTF
TGTGCCAGCAGCTTAGCGTATCATGGCTACACCTTC
>TRBJ1-1|NA|TRBV27|NA
CASSLSRYGDSTEAFF
TGTGCCAGCAGTTTATCCCGATACGGAGACAGTACTGAAGCTTTCTTT
>TRBJ2-5|NA|TRBV7-7|few
CASSPGTHQETQYF
TGTGCTAGCAGCCCTGGGACACACCAAGAGACCCAGTACTTC
>TRBJ2-7|NA|TRBV6-5|NA
CASSLNYEQYF
TGTGCCAGCAGCCTTAACTACGAGCAGTACTTC
>TRBJ1-1|TRBD1|TRBV29-1|NA
CSGGQGDTEAFF
TGCAGCGGGGGACAGGGGGACACTGAAGCTTTCTTT
>TRBJ1-4|NA|TRBV7-9|NA
CASSLSGGGREKLFF
TGTGCCAGCAGCTTAAGCGGCGGAGGGAGGGAAAAACTGTTTTTT
>TRBJ2-3|NA|TRBV29-1|once
CSVDSASGDTQYF
TGCAGCGTTGACTCGGCTAGTGGTGATACGCAGTATTTT
>TRBJ1-5|NA|TRBV20-1|NA
CSATRNQPQHF
TGCAGTGCTACGAGAAATCAGCCCCAGCATTTT
>TRBJ2-2|NA|TRBV7-3|NA
CASSLSSGLNGELFF
TGTGCCAGCAGCTTAAGCAGCGGGTTGAACGGGGAGCTGTTTTTT
>TRBJ2-7|TRBD2|TRBV5-4|NA
CASSLVGLAGLREQYF
TGTGCCAGCAGCCTGGTCGGACTAGCGGGATTGCGCGAGCAGTACTTC
>TRBJ1-5|TRBD1|TRBV28|NA
CASQGQGESQPQHF
TGTGCCAGCCAAGGACAGGGGGAAAGTCAGCCCCAGCATTTT
>TRBJ1-5|TRBD1|TRBV18|NA
CASSPQGTGGSNQPQHF
TGTGCCAGCTCACCCCAGGGGACAGGGGGGAGCAATCAGCCCCAGCATTTT
>TRBJ2-7|TRBD2|TRBV10-3|few
CAISESTGVAGDEQYF
TGTGCCATCAGTGAGTCGACGGGGGTAGCGGGAGACGAGCAGTACTTC
>TRBJ2-1|NA|TRBV2|NA
CASSGRGKDPYNEQFF
TGTGCCAGCAGTGGTAGGGGCAAGGACCCCTACAATGAGCAGTTCTTC
>TRBJ1-6|TRBD1|TRBV7-9|NA
CASSLESQGRNSPLHF
TGTGCCAGCAGCTTAGAGTCACAGGGGAGGAATTCACCCCTCCACTTT
>TRBJ1-5|TRBD1|TRBV18|NA
CASSRGTGGDQPQHF
TGTGCCAGCTCGCGAGGGACAGGGGGCGATCAGCCCCAGCATTTT
>TRBJ2-2|TRBD2|TRBV7-2|NA
CASSSRIAGDTGELFF
TGTGCCAGCAGCTCCCGGATAGCGGGGGACACCGGGGAGCTGTTTTTT
>TRBJ2-1|TRBD1|TRBV15|NA
CATSRRTGVEQFF
TGTGCCACCAGCAGAAGGACAGGGGTTGAGCAGTTCTTC
>TRBJ1-1|TRBD1|TRBV6-4|NA
CASSVAGGTEAFF
TGTGCCAGCAGTGTGGCAGGGGGCACTGAAGCTTTCTTT
>TRBJ2-2|TRBD1|TRBV15|few
CATSSGAGGWGGELFF
TGTGCCACCAGCAGTGGGGCAGGGGGATGGGGCGGGGAGCTGTTTTTT
>TRBJ2-1|TRBD2|TRBV7-2|NA
CASSSGLAGGPKYNEQFF
TGTGCCAGCAGCTCAGGACTAGCGGGGGGTCCCAAATACAATGAGCAGTTCTTC
>TRBJ1-3|NA|TRBV9|NA
CASSVAGDPSRNTIYF
TGTGCCAGCAGCGTAGCAGGGGACCCATCCCGTAACACCATATATTTT